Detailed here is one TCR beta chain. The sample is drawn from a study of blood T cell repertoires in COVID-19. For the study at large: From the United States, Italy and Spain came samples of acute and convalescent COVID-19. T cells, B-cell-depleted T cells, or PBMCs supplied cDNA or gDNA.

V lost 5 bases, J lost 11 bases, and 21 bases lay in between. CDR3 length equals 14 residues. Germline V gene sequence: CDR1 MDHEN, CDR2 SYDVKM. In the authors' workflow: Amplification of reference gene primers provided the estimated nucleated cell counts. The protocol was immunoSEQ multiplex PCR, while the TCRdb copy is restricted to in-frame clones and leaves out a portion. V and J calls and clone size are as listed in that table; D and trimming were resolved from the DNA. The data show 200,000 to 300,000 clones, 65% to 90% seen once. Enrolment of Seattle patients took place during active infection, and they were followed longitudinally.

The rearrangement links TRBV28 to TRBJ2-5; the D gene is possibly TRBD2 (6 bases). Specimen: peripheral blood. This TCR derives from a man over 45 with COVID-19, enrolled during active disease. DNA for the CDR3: TGTGCCAGCAGTCACCCCGCCCGGGGGATGACTCAGTACTTC. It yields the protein CASSHPARGMTQYF.